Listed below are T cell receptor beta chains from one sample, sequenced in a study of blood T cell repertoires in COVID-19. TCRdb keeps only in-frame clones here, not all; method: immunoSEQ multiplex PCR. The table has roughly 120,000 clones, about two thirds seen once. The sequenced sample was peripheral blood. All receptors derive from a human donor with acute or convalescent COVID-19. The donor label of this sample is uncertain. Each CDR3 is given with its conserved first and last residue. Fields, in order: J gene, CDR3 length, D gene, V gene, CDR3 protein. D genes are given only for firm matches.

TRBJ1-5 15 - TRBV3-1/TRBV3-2 CASTQGHGLNQPQHF
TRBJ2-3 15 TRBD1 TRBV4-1 CASSRTGVGTDTQYF
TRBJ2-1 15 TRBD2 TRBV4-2 CASRTSPLEWDEQFF
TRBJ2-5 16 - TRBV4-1 CASSLSRGMEQETQYF
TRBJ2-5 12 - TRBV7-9 CAIHRGQETQYF
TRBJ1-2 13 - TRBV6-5 CASSYYGNYGYTF
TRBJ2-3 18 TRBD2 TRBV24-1 CATSSSPLAGGRTDTQYF
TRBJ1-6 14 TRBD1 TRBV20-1 CSASRQGPLEPLHF
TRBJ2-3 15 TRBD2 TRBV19 CASSISGGGTDTQYF
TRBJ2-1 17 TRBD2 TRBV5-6 CASSLGAGGKPYNEQFF
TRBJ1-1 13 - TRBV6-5 CATKTGRVAEAFF
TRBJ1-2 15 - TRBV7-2 CASSLAFGGTYGYTF
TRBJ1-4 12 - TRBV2 CASRGSNEKLFF
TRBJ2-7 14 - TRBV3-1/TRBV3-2 CASSQEGLTYEQYF
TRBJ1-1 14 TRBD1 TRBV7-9 CASSLATTGVEAFF
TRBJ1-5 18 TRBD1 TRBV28 CASSLLALRDRDNQPQHF
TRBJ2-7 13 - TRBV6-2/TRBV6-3 CASSRQGWNEQYF
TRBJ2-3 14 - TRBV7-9 CASSLDLSTDTQYF
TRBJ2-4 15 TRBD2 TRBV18 CASSPRGGRGNIQYF
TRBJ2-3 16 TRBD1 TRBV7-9 CASPSGWDSWEDTQYF
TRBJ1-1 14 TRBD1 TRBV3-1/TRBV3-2 CASSQGTGNTEAFF
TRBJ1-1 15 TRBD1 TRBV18 CASSPPTGGFTEAFF
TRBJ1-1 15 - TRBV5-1 CASSLVPEGGTEAFF
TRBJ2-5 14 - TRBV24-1 CATSDPTEQETQYF
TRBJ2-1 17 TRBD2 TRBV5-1 CASSTGTSGVGYNEQFF
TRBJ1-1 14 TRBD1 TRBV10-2 CASRGQGANTEAFF
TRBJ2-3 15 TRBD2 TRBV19 CASSWTSARTDTQYF
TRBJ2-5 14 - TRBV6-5 CASRPGVEKETQYF
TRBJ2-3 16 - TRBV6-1 CASSGGRVASTDTQYF
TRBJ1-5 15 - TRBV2 CASSEDGRLNQPQHF
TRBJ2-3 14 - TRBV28 CASSTQGDPDTQYF
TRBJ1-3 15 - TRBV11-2 CASSLFESSGNTIYF
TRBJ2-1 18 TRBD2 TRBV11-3 CASSLGSLAGGPGYEQFF
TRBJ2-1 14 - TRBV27 CASSFSAGYAKQFF
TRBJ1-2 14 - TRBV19 CASSIGTVNYGYTF
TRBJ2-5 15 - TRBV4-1 CASKLAGSRSETQYF
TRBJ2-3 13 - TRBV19 CASSRYLGYTQYF
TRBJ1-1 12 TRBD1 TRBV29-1 CSVKQGYTEAFF
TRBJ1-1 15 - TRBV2 CASSVQGLTNTEAFF
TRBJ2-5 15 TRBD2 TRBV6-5 CASSTTSGGPGTQYF
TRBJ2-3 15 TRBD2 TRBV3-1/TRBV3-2 CASSWGGPSTDTQYF
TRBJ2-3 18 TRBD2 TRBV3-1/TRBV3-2 CASSQGTLGLAGSDTQYF
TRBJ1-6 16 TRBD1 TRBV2 CASSHERGQGNSPLHF
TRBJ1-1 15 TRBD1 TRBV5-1 CASSPNRGLNTEAFF
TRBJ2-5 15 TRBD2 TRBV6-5 CASSYSWTRQETQYF
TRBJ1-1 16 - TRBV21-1 CASPGPSGGENTEAFF
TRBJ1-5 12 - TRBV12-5 CASGLAYQPQHF
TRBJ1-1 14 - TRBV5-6 CASSPWLLRAEAFF
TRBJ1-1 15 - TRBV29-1 CSVEKKIGGNTEAFF
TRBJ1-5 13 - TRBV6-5 CASSYNKNQPQHF
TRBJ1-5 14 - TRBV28 CASSGGRGNQPQHF
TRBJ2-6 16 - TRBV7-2 CASSLGWAAGANVLTF
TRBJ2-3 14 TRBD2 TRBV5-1 CASSKGLATDTQYF
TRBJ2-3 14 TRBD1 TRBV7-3 CASSLGTGGGTQYF
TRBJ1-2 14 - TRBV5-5 CASSSRDMVYGYTF
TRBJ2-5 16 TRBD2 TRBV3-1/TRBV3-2 CASSPFIAGGEETQYF
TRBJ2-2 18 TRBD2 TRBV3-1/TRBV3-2 CASISTPSALAGRRELFF